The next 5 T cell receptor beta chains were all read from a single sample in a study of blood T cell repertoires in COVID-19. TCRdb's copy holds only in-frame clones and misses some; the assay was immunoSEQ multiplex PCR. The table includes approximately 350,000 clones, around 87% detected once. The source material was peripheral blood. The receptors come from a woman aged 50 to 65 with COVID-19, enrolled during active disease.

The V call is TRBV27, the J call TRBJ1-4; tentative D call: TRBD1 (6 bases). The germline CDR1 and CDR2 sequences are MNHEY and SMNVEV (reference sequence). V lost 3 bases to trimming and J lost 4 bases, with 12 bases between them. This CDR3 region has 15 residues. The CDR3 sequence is CASSFTTGFNEKLFF. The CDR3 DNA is TGTGCCAGCAGTTTTACGACAGGTTTTAATGAAAAACTGTTTTTT.

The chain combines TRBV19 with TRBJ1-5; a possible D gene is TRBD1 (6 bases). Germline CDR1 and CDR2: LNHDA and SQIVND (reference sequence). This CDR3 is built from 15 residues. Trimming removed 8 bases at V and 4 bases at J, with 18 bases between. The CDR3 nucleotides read TGTGCCAGTTATCCGGGGGGACATAGAAATCAGCCCCAGCATTTT. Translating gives CASYPGGHRNQPQHF.

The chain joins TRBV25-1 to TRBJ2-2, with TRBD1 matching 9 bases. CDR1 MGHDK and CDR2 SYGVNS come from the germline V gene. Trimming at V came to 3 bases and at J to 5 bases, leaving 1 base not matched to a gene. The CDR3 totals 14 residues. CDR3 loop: CASSETGGTGELFF. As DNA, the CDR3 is TGTGCCAGCAGTGAGACAGGGGGAACCGGGGAGCTGTTTTTT.

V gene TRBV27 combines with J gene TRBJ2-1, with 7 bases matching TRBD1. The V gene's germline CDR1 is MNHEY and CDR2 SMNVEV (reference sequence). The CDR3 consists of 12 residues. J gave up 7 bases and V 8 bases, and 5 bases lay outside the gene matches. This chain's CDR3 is CASALQGNEQFF. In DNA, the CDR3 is TGTGCCAGCGCTTTACAGGGGAATGAGCAGTTCTTC.

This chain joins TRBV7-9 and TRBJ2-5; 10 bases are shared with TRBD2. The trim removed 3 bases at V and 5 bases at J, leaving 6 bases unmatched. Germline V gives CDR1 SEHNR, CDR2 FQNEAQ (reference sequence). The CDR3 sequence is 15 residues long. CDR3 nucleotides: TGTGCCAGCAGCTTTCTAGCGGGAGTACCGGAGACCCAGTACTTC. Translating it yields CASSFLAGVPETQYF.